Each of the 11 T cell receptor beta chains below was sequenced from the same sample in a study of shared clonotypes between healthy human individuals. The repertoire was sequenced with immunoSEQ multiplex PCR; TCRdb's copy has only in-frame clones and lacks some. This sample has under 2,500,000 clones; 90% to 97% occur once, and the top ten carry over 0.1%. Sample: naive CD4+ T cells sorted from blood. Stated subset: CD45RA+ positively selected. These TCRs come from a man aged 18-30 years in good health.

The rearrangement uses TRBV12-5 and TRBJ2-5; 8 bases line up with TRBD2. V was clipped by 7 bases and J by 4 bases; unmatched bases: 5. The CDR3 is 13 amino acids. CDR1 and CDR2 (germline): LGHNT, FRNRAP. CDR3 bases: TGTGCTAGTGCCCCCGGGGGGGGAGAGACCCAGTACTTC. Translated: CASAPGGGETQYF.

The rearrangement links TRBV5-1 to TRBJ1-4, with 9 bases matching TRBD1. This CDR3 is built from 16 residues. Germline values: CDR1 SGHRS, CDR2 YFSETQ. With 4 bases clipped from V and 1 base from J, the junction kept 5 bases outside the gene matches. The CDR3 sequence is CASSPGTGQTNEKLFF. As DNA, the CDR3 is TGCGCCAGCAGCCCGGGGACAGGGCAAACTAATGAAAAACTGTTTTTT. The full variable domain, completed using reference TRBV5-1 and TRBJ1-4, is KAGVTQTPRYLIKTRGQQVTLSCSPISGHRSVSWYQQTPGQGLQFLFEYFSETQRNKGNFPGRFSGRQFSNSRSEMNVSTLELGDSALYLCASSPGTGQTNEKLFFGSGTQLSVL.

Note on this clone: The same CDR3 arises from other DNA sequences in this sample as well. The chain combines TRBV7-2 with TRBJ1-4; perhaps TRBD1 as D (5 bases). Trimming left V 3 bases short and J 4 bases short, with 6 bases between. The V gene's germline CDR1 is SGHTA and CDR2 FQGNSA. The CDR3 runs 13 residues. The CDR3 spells CASSLGVNEKLFF. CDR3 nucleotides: TGTGCCAGCAGCTTGGGGGTTAATGAAAAACTGTTTTTT.

This CDR3 reads CASSPDRVDYGYTF. The CDR3 DNA sequence: TGTGCCAGCAGCCCAGACAGGGTTGACTATGGCTACACCTTC. The chain carries TRBV11-2 and TRBJ1-2; the match to TRBD1 covers 7 bases. The CDR3 is made up of 14 amino acids. Germline loops: CDR1 SGHAT, CDR2 FQNNGV. Trimming removed 5 bases from V and 3 bases from J; junction bases left unmatched: 6.

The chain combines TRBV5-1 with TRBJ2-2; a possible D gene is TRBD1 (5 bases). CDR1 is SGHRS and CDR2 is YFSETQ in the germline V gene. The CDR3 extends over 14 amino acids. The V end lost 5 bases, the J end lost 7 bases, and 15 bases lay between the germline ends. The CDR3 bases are TGCGCCAGCAGAAAGCAGGGATCTAACGGGGAGCTGTTTTTT. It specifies CASRKQGSNGELFF.

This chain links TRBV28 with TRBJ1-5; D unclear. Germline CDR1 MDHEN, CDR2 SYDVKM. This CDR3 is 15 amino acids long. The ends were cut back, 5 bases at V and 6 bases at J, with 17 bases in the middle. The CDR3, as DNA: TGTGCCAGCAGTCCCATGGGCGCGCGGGGTCAGCCCCAGCATTTT. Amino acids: CASSPMGARGQPQHF.

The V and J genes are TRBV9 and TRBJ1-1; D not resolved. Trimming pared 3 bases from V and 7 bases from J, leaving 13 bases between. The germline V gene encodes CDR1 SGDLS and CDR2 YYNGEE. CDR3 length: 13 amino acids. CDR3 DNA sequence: TGTGCCAGCAGCGGTAGTTGGGGAGATGAAGCTTTCTTT. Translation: CASSGSWGDEAFF.

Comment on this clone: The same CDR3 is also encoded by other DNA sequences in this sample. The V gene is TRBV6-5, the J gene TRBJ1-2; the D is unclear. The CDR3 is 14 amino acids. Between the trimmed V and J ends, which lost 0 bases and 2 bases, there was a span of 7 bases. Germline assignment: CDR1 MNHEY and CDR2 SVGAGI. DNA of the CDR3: TGTGCCAGCAGTTACTCGAGGAGAAACTATGGCTACACCTTC. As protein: CASSYSRRNYGYTF.

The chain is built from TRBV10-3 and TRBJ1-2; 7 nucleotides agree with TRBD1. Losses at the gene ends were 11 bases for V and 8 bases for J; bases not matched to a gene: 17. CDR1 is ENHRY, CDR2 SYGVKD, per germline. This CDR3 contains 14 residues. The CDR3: CALGTGEAGVGYTF. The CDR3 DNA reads TGTGCCCTCGGCACAGGGGAAGCAGGGGTGGGCTACACCTTC.

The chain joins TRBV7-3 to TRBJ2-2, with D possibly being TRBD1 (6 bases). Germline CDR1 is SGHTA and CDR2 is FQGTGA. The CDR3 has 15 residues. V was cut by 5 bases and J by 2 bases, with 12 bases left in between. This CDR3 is CASSTGTPNTGELFF. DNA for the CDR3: TGTGCCAGCAGCACTGGGACACCCAACACCGGGGAGCTGTTTTTT.

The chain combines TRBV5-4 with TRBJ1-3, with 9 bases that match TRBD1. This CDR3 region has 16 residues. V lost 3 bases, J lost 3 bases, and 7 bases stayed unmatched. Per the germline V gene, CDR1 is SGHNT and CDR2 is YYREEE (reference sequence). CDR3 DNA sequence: TGTGCCAGCAGCTCGTCCCGGGACAGGGTTGGAAACACCATATATTTT. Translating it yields CASSSSRDRVGNTIYF.